A selection of T cell receptor beta chains follows, all from one sample in a study of cytomegalovirus exposure and HLA in healthy donors. Assay used: immunoSEQ multiplex PCR; TCRdb lists only in-frame clones, some missing. The sample consists of fewer than 200,000 clones, around 68% of them appearing once. Sequenced material: PBMCs. The receptors here all came from a woman in her forties in good health and CMV-seropositive. The CDR3 runs from the conserved cysteine through the conserved F or W. The D gene is left open where the match is weak. Expanded clones are given a class, and other clones once, few, many or no size at all.

clone size	D gene	V gene	J gene	CDR3 protein	CDR3 DNA
.	TRBD1	TRBV28	TRBJ1-5	CASSSSYPGGKQPQHF	TGTGCCAGCAGTTCAAGTTACCCAGGGGGAAAGCAGCCCCAGCATTTT
.	TRBD1	TRBV6-5	TRBJ2-7	CASRRQGGYEQYF	TGTGCCAGCAGGCGACAGGGGGGGTACGAGCAGTACTTC
.	TRBD1	TRBV7-7	TRBJ1-4	CAILGTGTEKLFF	TGTGCTATACTTGGGACAGGGACTGAAAAACTGTTTTTT
.	.	TRBV10-3	TRBJ1-1	CAVSTGENTEAFF	TGTGCCGTCTCGACAGGCGAGAACACTGAAGCTTTCTTT
.	.	TRBV11-1	TRBJ2-5	CASSEEGRETQYF	TGTGCCAGCAGCGAAGAGGGGAGGGAGACCCAGTACTTC
few	TRBD2	TRBV6-6	TRBJ2-7	CASSRLAGESLHEQYF	TGTGCCAGCAGCCGACTAGCGGGAGAAAGTCTCCACGAGCAGTACTTC
.	.	TRBV5-8	TRBJ2-5	CASSLAEWEEGQETQYF	TGTGCCAGCAGCTTGGCCGAGTGGGAGGAAGGCCAAGAGACCCAGTACTTC
.	TRBD1	TRBV6-5	TRBJ1-4	CASSLSDRLGEKLFF	TGTGCCAGCAGTTTGTCGGACAGGTTGGGGGAAAAACTGTTTTTT
.	TRBD2	TRBV7-2	TRBJ2-1	CASSATSGAYNEQFF	TGTGCCAGCAGCGCGACTAGCGGGGCCTACAATGAGCAGTTCTTC
.	TRBD2	TRBV7-2	TRBJ2-7	CASSPQRGAYEQYF	TGTGCCAGCAGCCCACAGCGGGGGGCCTACGAGCAGTACTTC
.	TRBD2	TRBV4-1	TRBJ2-1	CASSHGLAGGPSSYNEQFF	TGCGCCAGCAGCCACGGACTAGCGGGAGGGCCGAGCTCCTACAATGAGCAGTTCTTC
.	TRBD2	TRBV5-1	TRBJ2-1	CASSLASTGGPFGEQFF	TGCGCCAGCAGCTTGGCCTCTACGGGGGGGCCTTTCGGTGAGCAGTTCTTC